This T cell receptor beta chain was captured in a study of cytomegalovirus exposure and HLA in healthy donors. The assay was immunoSEQ multiplex PCR, and TCRdb's table has in-frame clones only and misses some. The profile shows about 150,000 clones, approximately 91% of them singletons. This CDR3 is built from 16 residues. The germline V gene encodes CDR1 SGHRS and CDR2 YFSETQ. V was pared by 4 bases and J by 2 bases, with 11 bases of the junction left unmatched. The V and J genes are TRBV5-1 and TRBJ2-7; 8 bases map to TRBD2. This clonotype originated in a woman in her late teens or twenties in good health and CMV-seropositive. The specimen was PBMCs. DNA for the CDR3: TGCGCCAGCAGCCCCTCCCGAAGCGGGGGCACCTACGAGCAGTACTTC. It is translated as CASSPSRSGGTYEQYF.